This TCR beta chain was identified in a study of T-cell reconstitution after alpha-beta-depleted transplantation in children. Researchers prepared the TCRbeta library using unique molecular identifiers, the study reports. TCRdb reanalysed the PCR reads using MiXCR and keeps one entry per CDR3 protein. The repertoire holds 400,000 to 500,000 distinct CDR3 sequences, roughly a tenth seen once, with 4.5% to 6% in the top ten. This clonotype was counted only a few times. V was pared by 4 bases and J by 2 bases, with 3 bases of the junction left unmatched. The germline CDR1 and CDR2 sequences are LGHDT and YNNKEL (reference sequence). The CDR3 is 14 residues long.

The TCR sequence derives from a human donor who donated a stem cell graft to a child with acute myeloid leukemia. The J gene is TRBJ2-7, the V gene TRBV3-1; 9 bases agree with TRBD2. The sequencing used PBMCs from the stem cell graft donor, collected from the stem cell graft. The CDR3 protein is CASSPSGRPYEQYF. CDR3 nucleotides: TGTGCCAGCAGCCCCAGCGGGAGGCCCTACGAGCAGTACTTC.